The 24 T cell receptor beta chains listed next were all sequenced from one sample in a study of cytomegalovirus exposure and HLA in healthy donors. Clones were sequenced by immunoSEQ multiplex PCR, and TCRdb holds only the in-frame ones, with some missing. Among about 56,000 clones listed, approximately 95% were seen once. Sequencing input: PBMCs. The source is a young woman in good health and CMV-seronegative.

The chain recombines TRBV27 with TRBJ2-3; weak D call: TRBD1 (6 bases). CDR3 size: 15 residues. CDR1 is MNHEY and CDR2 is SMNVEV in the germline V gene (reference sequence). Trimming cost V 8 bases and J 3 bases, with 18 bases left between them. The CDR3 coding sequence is TGTGCCAGCCGACTATTGGGGGCGCTTACAGATACGCAGTATTTT. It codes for CASRLLGALTDTQYF.

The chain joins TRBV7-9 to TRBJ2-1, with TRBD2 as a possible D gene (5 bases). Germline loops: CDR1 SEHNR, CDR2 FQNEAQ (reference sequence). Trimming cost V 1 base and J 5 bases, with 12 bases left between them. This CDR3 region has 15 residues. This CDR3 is CASSLGDREHNEQFF. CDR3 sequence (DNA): TGTGCCAGCAGCTTAGGTGATCGGGAACACAATGAGCAGTTCTTC.

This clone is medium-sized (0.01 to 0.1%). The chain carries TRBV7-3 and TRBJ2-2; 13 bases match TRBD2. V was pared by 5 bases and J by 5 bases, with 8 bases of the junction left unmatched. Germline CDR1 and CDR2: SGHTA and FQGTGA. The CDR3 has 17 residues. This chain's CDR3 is CASSSGLAGVGTGELFF. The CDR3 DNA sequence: TGTGCCAGCAGCAGTGGACTAGCGGGAGTCGGGACCGGGGAGCTGTTTTTT.

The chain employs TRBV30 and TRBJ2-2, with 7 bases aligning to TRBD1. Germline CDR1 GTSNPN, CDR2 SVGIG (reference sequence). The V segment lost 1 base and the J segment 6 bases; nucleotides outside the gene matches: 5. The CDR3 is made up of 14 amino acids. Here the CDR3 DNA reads TGTGCCTGGAGTGCCACAGGGGTGGCCGGGGAGCTGTTTTTT. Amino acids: CAWSATGVAGELFF.

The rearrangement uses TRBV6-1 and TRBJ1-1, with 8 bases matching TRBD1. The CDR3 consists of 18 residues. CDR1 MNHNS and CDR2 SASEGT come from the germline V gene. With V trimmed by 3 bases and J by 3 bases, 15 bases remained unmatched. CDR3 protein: CASSDPSEGRGLDTEAFF. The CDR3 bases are TGTGCCAGCAGTGACCCCAGCGAGGGCAGGGGGCTTGACACTGAAGCTTTCTTT.

CDR3 coding DNA: TGCGCCAGCAGCTTGGACAGGCTCAATGAGCAGTTCTTC. Its protein is CASSLDRLNEQFF. The V call is TRBV5-1, the J call TRBJ2-1; possible D gene TRBD1, 5 bases. The ends were cut back, 0 bases at V and 6 bases at J, with 7 bases in the middle. The CDR3 contains 13 residues. CDR1 is SGHRS, CDR2 YFSETQ, per germline. The complete variable domain, with remaining parts taken from reference TRBV5-1 and TRBJ2-1, reads KAGVTQTPRYLIKTRGQQVTLSCSPISGHRSVSWYQQTPGQGLQFLFEYFSETQRNKGNFPGRFSGRQFSNSRSEMNVSTLELGDSALYLCASSLDRLNEQFFGPGTRLTVL.

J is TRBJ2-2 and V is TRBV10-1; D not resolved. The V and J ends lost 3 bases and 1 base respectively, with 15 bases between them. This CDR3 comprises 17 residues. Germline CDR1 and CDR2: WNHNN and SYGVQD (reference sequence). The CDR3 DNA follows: TGCGCCAGCAGTGATCTTTCCGAGCCTGGGAACACCGGGGAGCTGTTTTTT. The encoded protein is CASSDLSEPGNTGELFF.

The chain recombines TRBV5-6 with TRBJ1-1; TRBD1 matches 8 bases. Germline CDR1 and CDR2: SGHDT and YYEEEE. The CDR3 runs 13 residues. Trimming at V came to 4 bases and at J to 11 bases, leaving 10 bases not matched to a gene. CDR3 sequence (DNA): TGTGCCAGCAGCCCCGCCAGGGGGCGGAAGGCTTTCTTT. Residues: CASSPARGRKAFF.

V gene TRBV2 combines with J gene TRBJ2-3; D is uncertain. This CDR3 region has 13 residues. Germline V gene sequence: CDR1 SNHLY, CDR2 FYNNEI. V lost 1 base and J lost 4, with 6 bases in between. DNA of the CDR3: TGTGCCAGCAGTGAAGGGCAGGCAGATACGCAGTATTTT. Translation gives CASSEGQADTQYF. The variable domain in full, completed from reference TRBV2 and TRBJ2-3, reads EPEVTQTPSHQVTQMGQEVILRCVPISNHLYFYWYRQILGQKVEFLVSFYNNEISEKSEIFDDQFSVERPDGSNFTLKIRSTKLEDSAMYFCASSEGQADTQYFGPGTRLTVL.

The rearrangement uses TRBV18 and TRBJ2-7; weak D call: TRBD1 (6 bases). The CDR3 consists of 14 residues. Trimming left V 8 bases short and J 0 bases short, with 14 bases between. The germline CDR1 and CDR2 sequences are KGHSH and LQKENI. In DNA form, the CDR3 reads TGTGCCAGCAAGGTGGGGGCCACCTCCTACGAGCAGTACTTC. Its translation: CASKVGATSYEQYF.

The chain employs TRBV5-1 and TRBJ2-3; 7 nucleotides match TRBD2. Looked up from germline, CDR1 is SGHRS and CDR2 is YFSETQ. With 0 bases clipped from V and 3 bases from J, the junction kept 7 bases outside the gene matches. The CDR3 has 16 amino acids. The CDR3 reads CASSLEPGGTTDTQYF. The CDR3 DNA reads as TGCGCCAGCAGCTTGGAGCCGGGAGGCACAACAGATACGCAGTATTTT.

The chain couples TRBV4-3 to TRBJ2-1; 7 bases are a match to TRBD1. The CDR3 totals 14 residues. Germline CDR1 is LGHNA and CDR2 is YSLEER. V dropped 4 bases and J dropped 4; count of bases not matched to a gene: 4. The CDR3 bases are TGCGCCAGCAGCCTCGACAGGGAATACAATGAGCAGTTCTTC. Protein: CASSLDREYNEQFF.

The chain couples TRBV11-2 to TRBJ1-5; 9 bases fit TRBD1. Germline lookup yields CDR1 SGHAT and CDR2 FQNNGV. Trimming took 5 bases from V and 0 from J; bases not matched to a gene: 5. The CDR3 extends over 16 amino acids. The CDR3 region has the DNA TGTGCCAGCAGCCAGCGACAGGGGGATAGCAATCAGCCCCAGCATTTT. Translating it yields CASSQRQGDSNQPQHF.

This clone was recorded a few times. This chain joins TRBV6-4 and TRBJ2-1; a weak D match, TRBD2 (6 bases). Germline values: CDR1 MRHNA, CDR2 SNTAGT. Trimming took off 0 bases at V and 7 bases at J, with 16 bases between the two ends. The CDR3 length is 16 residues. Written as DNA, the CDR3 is TGTGCCAGCAGTGACTCCCCCGGGTCCGGAGGGAATGAGCAGTTCTTC. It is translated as CASSDSPGSGGNEQFF.

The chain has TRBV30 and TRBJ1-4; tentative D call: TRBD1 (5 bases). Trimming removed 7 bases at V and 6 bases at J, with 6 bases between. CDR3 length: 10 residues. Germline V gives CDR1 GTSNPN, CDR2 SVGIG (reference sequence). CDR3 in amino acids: CASGDEKLFF. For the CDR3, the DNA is TGTGCCTCGGGGGATGAAAAACTGTTTTTT.

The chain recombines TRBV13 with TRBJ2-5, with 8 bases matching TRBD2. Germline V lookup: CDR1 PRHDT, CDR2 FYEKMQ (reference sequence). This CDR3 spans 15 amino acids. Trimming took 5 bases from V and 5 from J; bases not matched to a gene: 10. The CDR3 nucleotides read TGTGCCAGCAGCCCCCCCGGACCGGGGGGGGAGACCCAGTACTTC. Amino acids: CASSPPGPGGETQYF.

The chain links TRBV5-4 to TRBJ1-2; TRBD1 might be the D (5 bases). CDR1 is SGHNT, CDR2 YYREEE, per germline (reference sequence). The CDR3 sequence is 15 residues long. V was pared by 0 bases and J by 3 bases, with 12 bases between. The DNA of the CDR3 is TGTGCCAGCAGCTTGGGGACATCCCCCGACTATGGCTACACCTTC. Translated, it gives CASSLGTSPDYGYTF.

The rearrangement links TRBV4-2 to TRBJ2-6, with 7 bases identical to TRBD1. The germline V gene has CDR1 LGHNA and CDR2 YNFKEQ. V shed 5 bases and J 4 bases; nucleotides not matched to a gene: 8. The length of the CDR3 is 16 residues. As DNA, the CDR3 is TGTGCCAGCAGCGCAGAAACAGGGGCCGGGGCCAACGTCCTGACTTTC. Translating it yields CASSAETGAGANVLTF.

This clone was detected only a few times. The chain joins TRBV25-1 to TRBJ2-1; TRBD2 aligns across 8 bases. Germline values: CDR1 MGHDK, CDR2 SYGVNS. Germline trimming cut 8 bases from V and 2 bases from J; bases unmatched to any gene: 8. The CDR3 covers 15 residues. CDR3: CASLSGGGTYNEQFF. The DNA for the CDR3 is TGTGCCAGCCTGTCGGGGGGGGGCACCTACAATGAGCAGTTCTTC.

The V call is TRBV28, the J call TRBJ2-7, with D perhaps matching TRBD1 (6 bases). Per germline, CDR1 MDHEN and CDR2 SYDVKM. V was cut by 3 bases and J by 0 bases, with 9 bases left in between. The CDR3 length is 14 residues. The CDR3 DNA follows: TGTGCCAGCAGTTTTGGACAGTTCTCCTACGAGCAGTACTTC. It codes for CASSFGQFSYEQYF.

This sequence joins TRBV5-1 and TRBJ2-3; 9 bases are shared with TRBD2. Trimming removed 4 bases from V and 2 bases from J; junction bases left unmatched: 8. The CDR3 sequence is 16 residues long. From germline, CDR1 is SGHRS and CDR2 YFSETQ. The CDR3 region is CASSLDSGGDTDTQYF. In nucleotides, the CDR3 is TGCGCCAGCAGCCTCGATAGCGGGGGAGACACAGATACGCAGTATTTT.

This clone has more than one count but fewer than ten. CDR3 nucleotide sequence: TGTGCCAGCAGTGAGGGACTAGCGGGAGGACGGCAGTACTTC. Its translation: CASSEGLAGGRQYF. J is TRBJ2-7 and V is TRBV27; 15 bases map to TRBD2. Germline V lookup: CDR1 MNHEY, CDR2 SMNVEV (reference sequence). J gave up 9 bases and V 5 bases, and 5 bases lay outside the gene matches. The CDR3 length is 14 residues.

The CDR3 sequence is CASSLTRQGSFNEQFF. The DNA of the CDR3 is TGTGCCAGCAGCTTAACAAGACAGGGGAGTTTCAATGAGCAGTTCTTC. The chain uses TRBV7-8 and TRBJ2-1, with 8 bases identical to TRBD1. The CDR3 covers 16 residues. The V segment lost 2 bases and the J segment 6 bases; nucleotides outside the gene matches: 9. From germline, CDR1 is SGHVS and CDR2 FQNEAQ.

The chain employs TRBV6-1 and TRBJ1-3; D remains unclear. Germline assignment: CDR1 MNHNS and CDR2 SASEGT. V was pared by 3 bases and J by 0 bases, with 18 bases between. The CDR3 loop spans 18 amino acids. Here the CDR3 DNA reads TGTGCCAGCAGTGACCCCGGCCTTGGCGGAAACTCTGGAAACACCATATATTTT. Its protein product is CASSDPGLGGNSGNTIYF.